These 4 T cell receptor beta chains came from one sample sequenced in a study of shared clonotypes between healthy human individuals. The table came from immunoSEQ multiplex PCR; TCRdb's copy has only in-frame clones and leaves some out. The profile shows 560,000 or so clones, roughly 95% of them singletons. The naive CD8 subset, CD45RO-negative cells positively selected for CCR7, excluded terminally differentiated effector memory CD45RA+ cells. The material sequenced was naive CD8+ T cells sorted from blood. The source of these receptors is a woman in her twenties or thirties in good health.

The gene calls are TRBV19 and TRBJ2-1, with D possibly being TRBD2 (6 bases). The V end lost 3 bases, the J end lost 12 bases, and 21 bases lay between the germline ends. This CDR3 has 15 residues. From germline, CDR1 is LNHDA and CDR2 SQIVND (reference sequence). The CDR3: CASSIAIWEESSQFF. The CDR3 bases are TGTGCCAGTAGTATCGCCATCTGGGAGGAGAGCTCGCAGTTCTTC.

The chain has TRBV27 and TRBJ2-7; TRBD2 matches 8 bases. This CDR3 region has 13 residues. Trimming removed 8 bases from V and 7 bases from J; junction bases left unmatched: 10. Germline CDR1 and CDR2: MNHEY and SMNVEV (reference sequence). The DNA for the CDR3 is TGTGCCAGCGGATACTCGGGAGGGGGGGAGCAGTACTTC. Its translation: CASGYSGGGEQYF.

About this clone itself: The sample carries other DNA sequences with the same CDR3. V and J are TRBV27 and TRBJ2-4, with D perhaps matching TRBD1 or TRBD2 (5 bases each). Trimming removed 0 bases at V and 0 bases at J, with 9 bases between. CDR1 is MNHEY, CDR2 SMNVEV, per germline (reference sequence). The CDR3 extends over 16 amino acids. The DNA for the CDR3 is TGTGCCAGCAGTTTATCCCCCGGGACAGCCAAAAACATTCAGTACTTC. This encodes CASSLSPGTAKNIQYF.

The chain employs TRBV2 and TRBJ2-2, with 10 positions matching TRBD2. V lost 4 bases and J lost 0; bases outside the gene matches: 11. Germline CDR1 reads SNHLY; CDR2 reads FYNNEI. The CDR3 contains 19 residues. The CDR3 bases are TGTGCCAGCAGTGGACAGGGCGGACTAGCGGAAACGAACACCGGGGAGCTGTTTTTT. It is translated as CASSGQGGLAETNTGELFF.